This T cell receptor (beta chain) was found in a study of blood T cell repertoires in COVID-19. For the study at large: COVID-19 samples, acute and convalescent, were from the United States, Italy and Spain.

Germline CDR1 reads SGHRS; CDR2 reads YFSETQ. The CDR3 length is 15 residues. The V gene lost 5 bases and the J gene lost 4 bases, with 18 bases spanning the gap. The authors' processing: From reference gene primer amplification, estimates of nucleated cell counts were derived. Assay: immunoSEQ multiplex PCR; the TCRdb copy retains only in-frame clones and omits some. The V and J calls and clone size come from that table; D and trimming were worked out from the DNA. The sample has some 370,000 clones; 75% to 90% are singletons. Adults between about 18 and 89 years of age took part from about two dozen US areas. Clinical history reported by participants formed the basis on which cohorts were assigned.

This chain connects TRBV5-1 to TRBJ1-2; possible D gene TRBD1, 6 bases. The sequenced sample consisted of PBMCs or T cells enriched from blood (not recorded which). The origin of this receptor is a woman in her forties or fifties who had recovered from COVID-19. The CDR3 DNA follows: TGCGCCAGCAGTGACGGACAGCACCTTTCCTATGGCTACACCTTC. Translated: CASSDGQHLSYGYTF.